This entry describes one TCR beta chain. No cognate antigen has been identified for it. No quality values exist for individual bases; no much larger clone is one base distant. The CDR3 has 14 amino acids, counting the end cysteine and phenylalanine. Here the CDR3 DNA is all that survives: 42 bases in frame from base 1. CDR1 and CDR2 are drawn from the germline V gene: MDHEN, SYDVKM. V is cut back by 6 bases and J by 3 bases, with 3 bases in the junction unmatched. This sample stems from a study of cytotoxic CD8 clonotypes in ibrutinib-treated CLL (dated by TCRdb to the early 2020s). At the level of the whole study: In this cohort, 15 patients were treatment-naive and approximately twelve were relapsed/refractory, while 17 to 18 had unmutated IGHV. Responses were partial in roughly 24 patients and complete in 2; after median approximately 67 months follow-up, around 15 stayed in remission and roughly twelve progressed. The response samples were drawn at a median of roughly twelve months into treatment, with a range of about 6 to 36 months. On average, each sample yielded roughly 250,000 productive templates and over 90,000 productive rearrangements. Longitudinal samples were obtainable from about 30% of the roughly 86 participants in the trial. Cryopreserved peripheral blood mononuclear cells were collected before treatment, at response, and at either disease progression or sustained remission. Every sample from remission and from progressive disease was obtained while the patients were still on ibrutinib.

A MiSeq instrument was used for deep resolution sequencing, which targeted depths ranging from 1 in 1 million up to 1 in 200,000 T cells, with coverage averaging 10x for each clonotype. TCR beta libraries were generated with the immunoSEQ hsTCRB Kit. For the original study's pipeline: ImmunoSEQ Data Assistant and ImmunoSEQ Analyzer were used for data analysis, and V, D and J genes were assigned according to IMGT definitions. Clonality, with values ranging from 0 to 1, was calculated as one minus the normalized Shannon entropy of productive rearrangement frequencies. Only overrepresented clonotypes making up at least 0.05% of each patient's repertoire were included in the public clonotype analysis. Approximately 14 age-matched healthy donor repertoires from immuneACCESS were used as controls for clonality. Held by TCRdb, this immuneACCESS table contains in-frame sequences only and omits some clones. Under half of the omission traces to an unresolved V gene where checked; the cause of the rest is unknown. V, J and clone size reflect that table, while D and trimming were determined from the DNA. The sample includes a few hundred thousand clones, with 60% to 75% observed a single time. 15% of the sample comes from the top ten.

Overall results and qualifications from the work: Sampling times were not matched between sustained-remission and progressing patients, and lymph node repertoires were not studied. Clonality rose at ibrutinib response, remained stable during sustained remission, and dropped back toward baseline at progression. Public clonotypes were rare and either contracted or stayed stable during treatment, and the rise in clonality at ibrutinib response reflected the expansion of private clonotypes. Baseline clonality exceeded that of age-matched healthy donors and correlated strongly with circulating CD8+ T-cell counts.

This specimen's time point label, interpreted: around 25 months on ibrutinib. For TCR beta library preparation, roughly 2 micrograms of genomic DNA were extracted from the cryopreserved PBMCs. High-throughput TCR beta sequencing was performed on longitudinal blood samples from CLL patients receiving ibrutinib monotherapy. The patients took part in an open-label, single-center phase 2 trial of ibrutinib monotherapy. The clonotype originates from a human donor with chronic lymphocytic leukemia. Here the chain combines TRBV28 and TRBJ2-7; TRBD2 lines up with 12 middle nucleotides. The starting material was PBMCs, obtained after 24 months of ibrutinib treatment. The CDR3 in this case is CASSLTSGSYEQYF. DNA sequence: TGTGCCAGCAGCTTGACTAGCGGGAGCTACGAGCAGTACTTC.